The 12 T cell receptor beta chains presented below share a single source sample, sequenced in a study of blood T cells in healthy people across ages (dated by TCRdb to about 2015). Library method: 5' RACE. The data were produced on an Illumina HiSeq 2500. The second PCR ran for about 6 to 11 cycles and used a J-beta primer mix along with a sample-barcoded 5' primer. TCRdb reran the public reads through fastp at Q25 and MiXCR, keeping productive beta chains. Each CDR3 protein appears once, grouped with its most common genes and DNA. This sample has some 920,000 distinct CDR3 sequences in its table, and just over 50% of those were observed once. The top ten clones comprise 20% to 25% of the sample. Input material: blood. Source of these receptors: an older woman in good health.

Only a few counts were recorded for this clonotype. The CDR3 DNA is TGCAGCCTCAGTGGGACCGAGCAGTACTTC. This codes for CSLSGTEQYF. The chain is built from TRBV29-1 and TRBJ2-7; possibly TRBD1 or TRBD2 for D (5 bases each). Germline CDR1 is SQVTM and CDR2 is ANQGSEA. This CDR3 region has 10 residues. Trimming removed 8 bases from V and 6 bases from J, with 11 bases in between.

This chain connects TRBV25-1 to TRBJ2-7; D perhaps matches TRBD1 (6 bases). The J call is in doubt because the DNA end fits TRBJ2-5 better. Germline assignment: CDR1 MGHDK and CDR2 SYGVNS. The CDR3 is 14 amino acids. CDR3 in amino acids: CASRVNREPETQYF. The CDR3 DNA is TGTGCCAGCAGAGTGAACAGGGAGCCGGAGACCCAGTACTTC.

The table lists this clonotype with a count of one. This chain uses TRBV11-2 with TRBJ1-6; TRBD1 is a possible D gene (5 bases). CDR3 size: 14 residues. V was cut by 5 bases and J by 8 bases, with 13 bases left in between. CDR1 and CDR2 from the germline V gene are SGHAT and FQNNGV. DNA for the CDR3: TGTGCCAGCAGCCCCAACAGGATTGATTCACCCCTCCACTTT. As protein: CASSPNRIDSPLHF.

This clonotype appeared a single time. A read error may produce the germline difference seen at one junction end. This sequence joins TRBV9 and TRBJ1-4; D ambiguous. The CDR3 loop spans 12 amino acids. CDR1 and CDR2 from the germline V gene are SGDLS and YYNGEE. The CDR3 region is CAGSVDNEKLFF. The CDR3 DNA reads TGTGCCGGCAGCGTAGATAATGAAAAACTGTTTTTT.

In the case of this clonotype: One junction end does not reproduce the germline sequence, and a read error may be involved. This chain joins TRBV7-8 and TRBJ2-1; 10 nucleotides match TRBD2. CDR1 is SGHVS, CDR2 FQNEAQ, per germline. The CDR3 contains 16 residues. The CDR3 region has the DNA TGTGCCAGCAGCTTGAAGCGGGAGGGCTCCGACAATGAGCAGTTCTTC. Protein sequence: CASSLKREGSDNEQFF.

This clonotype has more than one count but fewer than ten. V usage is TRBV5-1 and J usage is TRBJ2-7, with TRBD1 identical over 9 bases. CDR3 size: 14 residues. The V and J ends lost 4 bases and 4 bases, in that order; junction bases with no gene match: 6. Per the germline V gene, CDR1 is SGHRS and CDR2 is YFSETQ. The CDR3 region has the DNA TGCGCCAGCAGCCTGGGGACAGGGTGGTACGAGCAGTACTTC. Protein sequence: CASSLGTGWYEQYF. Using reference TRBV5-1 and TRBJ2-7 for the parts outside the CDR3, the full variable domain is KAGVTQTPRYLIKTRGQQVTLSCSPISGHRSVSWYQQTPGQGLQFLFEYFSETQRNKGNFPGRFSGRQFSNSRSEMNVSTLELGDSALYLCASSLGTGWYEQYFGPGTRLTVT.

This clonotype was counted only a few times. The rearrangement uses TRBV7-9 and TRBJ2-1, with 11 bases that match TRBD2. The germline V gene encodes CDR1 SEHNR and CDR2 FQNEAQ (reference sequence). This CDR3 contains 15 residues. After removal of 6 bases from V and 4 bases from J, the junction contained 5 bases not matched to a gene. CDR3 sequence reads: CASRQTSGIYNEQFF. The CDR3 nucleotides read TGTGCCAGCAGACAGACTAGCGGGATTTACAATGAGCAGTTCTTC.

The DNA for the CDR3 is TGCAGCGTCGAAAAGGGGGGGAACACTGAAGCTTTCTTT. Amino acid sequence: CSVEKGGNTEAFF. V is TRBV29-1 and J is TRBJ1-1; maybe TRBD1 (6 bases). Per the germline V gene, CDR1 is SQVTM and CDR2 is ANQGSEA. V was trimmed by 6 bases and J by 1 base, leaving 12 bases between them. The CDR3 has 13 residues.

The chain recombines TRBV6-6 with TRBJ2-7; the D gene is possibly TRBD1 (6 bases). V lost 4 bases and J lost 2, with 9 bases in between. The CDR3 has 13 amino acids. CDR1 is MNHNY, CDR2 SVGAGI, per germline (reference sequence). The CDR3 is CASSFRDTYEQYF. Written as DNA, the CDR3 is TGTGCCAGCAGTTTCCGGGACACCTACGAGCAGTACTTC.

The chain combines TRBV5-1 with TRBJ1-2; D call uncertain. CDR1 is SGHRS, CDR2 YFSETQ, per germline. The CDR3 has 13 residues. Trimming shortened V by 4 bases and J by 5 bases, and 12 bases separated the two germline ends. CDR3 protein: CASSVDRTYGYTF. The DNA for the CDR3 is TGCGCCAGCAGCGTGGATCGAACTTATGGCTACACCTTC.

This clonotype was seen only a few times. Here the CDR3 DNA reads TGTGCCAGCAGTGATGGGGTAACGGATACGCAGTATTTT. It codes for CASSDGVTDTQYF. The chain employs TRBV2 and TRBJ2-3, with D uncertain. CDR3 length equals 13 residues. V gave up 3 bases and J gave up 6 bases, with 10 bases separating them. Germline loops: CDR1 SNHLY, CDR2 FYNNEI.

This clonotype was detected a few times. This chain uses TRBV7-9 with TRBJ2-3; D is perhaps TRBD2 (6 bases). With 5 bases removed from V and 4 bases from J, the gap between germline ends came to 7 bases. Germline-derived CDR1 and CDR2 are SEHNR and FQNEAQ (reference sequence). CDR3 length equals 12 residues. Here the CDR3 reads CASSTGADTQYF. CDR3 nucleotide sequence: TGTGCCAGCAGCACGGGGGCAGATACGCAGTATTTT.